The sample holds one count of the clone carrying this T cell receptor beta chain. This sample is part of a study of shared clonotypes between healthy human individuals. The germline V gene encodes CDR1 SGHNT and CDR2 YYREEE (reference sequence). The CDR3 loop spans 11 amino acids. Trimming took 7 bases from V and 5 from J, leaving 7 bases between them. Repertoires were generated with immunoSEQ multiplex PCR, while TCRdb's copy carries only in-frame clones and drops some. The table has 2 million or so clones, about 95% seen once. Naive CD8 isolation took CD45RO-negative cells positively selected for CCR7 and excluded terminally differentiated effector memory CD45RA+ cells.

Sequencing used naive CD8+ T cells sorted from blood. The receptor was isolated from a man aged 18-30 years in good health. V and J are TRBV5-4 and TRBJ2-1; no reliable D call. The CDR3 sequence is CASEIDNEQFF. In nucleotides, the CDR3 is TGTGCCAGCGAGATCGACAATGAGCAGTTCTTC. Full variable domain (missing parts from reference TRBV5-4 and TRBJ2-1): ETGVTQSPTHLIKTRGQQVTLRCSSQSGHNTVSWYQQALGQGPQFIFQYYREEENGRGNFPPRFSGLQFPNYSSELNVNALELDDSALYLCASEIDNEQFFGPGTRLTVL.